A single sample is the source of the 17 T cell receptor beta chains below, sequenced in a study of radiation and T cells in renal cell carcinoma (dated by TCRdb to about 2020). What this sample's time point label stands for: baseline pretreatment blood. Explained via the paper, the treatment or condition label denotes: 15 Gy SBRT to primary tumor, nephrectomy 4 weeks later. Receptor libraries were prepared by the immunoSEQ multiplex PCR assay. TCRdb took over this immuneACCESS table, retaining in-frame rearrangements with V and J assigned. Such tables are incomplete; in checked studies, under half of the missing clones stem from an unresolved V gene, and the remainder is unexplained. The sample data list around 64,000 clones, and around 80% of these were observed just once. Less than 7.5% of the sample is in the top ten clones. Material: blood, obtained from a patient whose treatment included radiotherapy and nephrectomy. All receptors come from a man in his sixties with renal cell carcinoma.

CDR3 sequence reads: CASSEAVGETQYF. DNA of the CDR3: TGCGCCAGCAGCGAGGCGGTAGGAGAGACCCAGTACTTC. The chain recombines TRBV10-2 with TRBJ2-5, with D hard to call. Germline V lookup: CDR1 WSHSY, CDR2 SAAADI. Trimming took off 6 bases at V and 4 bases at J, with 12 bases between the two ends. The CDR3 runs to 13 residues.

This sequence joins TRBV29-1 and TRBJ1-2; D is unclear. Germline V gene lookup returns CDR1 SQVTM and CDR2 ANQGSEA. The CDR3 extends over 17 amino acids. V was pared by 8 bases and J by 2 bases, with 27 bases between. This CDR3 is CSTKPDGLRLDNYGYTF. In nucleotides, the CDR3 is TGCAGCACTAAACCCGACGGACTCCGACTGGACAACTATGGCTACACCTTC.

The V and J genes are TRBV30 and TRBJ1-5; unclear D gene. The CDR3 sequence is 15 residues long. Trimming shortened V by 4 bases and J by 2 bases, and 15 bases separated the two germline ends. Germline lookup yields CDR1 GTSNPN and CDR2 SVGIG (reference sequence). The CDR3 DNA sequence: TGTGCCTGGACCGAGGGTCAGATACGCAATCAGCCCCAGCATTTT. Amino acid sequence: CAWTEGQIRNQPQHF.

The V gene is TRBV7-8, the J gene TRBJ1-4; D is unresolved. This CDR3 spans 15 amino acids. The germline V gene encodes CDR1 SGHVS and CDR2 FQNEAQ. V lost 6 bases to trimming and J lost 7 bases, with 18 bases between them. CDR3 sequence: CASSSSPSRSEKLFF. The CDR3 bases are TGTGCCAGCAGTTCCTCCCCCTCCCGAAGTGAAAAACTGTTTTTT.

The V call is TRBV7-8, the J call TRBJ2-5, with D unresolved. The germline V gene has CDR1 SGHVS and CDR2 FQNEAQ. The germline V and J ends were trimmed by 3 bases and 5 bases, with 10 bases remaining between them. The CDR3 spans 13 residues. The CDR3: CASSFPLGETQYF. CDR3 bases: TGTGCCAGCAGCTTCCCCCTCGGGGAGACCCAGTACTTC.

V and J are TRBV6-6 and TRBJ2-1; no clear D gene. Trimming took off 8 bases at V and 6 bases at J, with 5 bases between the two ends. The CDR3 is 10 amino acids. Germline-derived CDR1 and CDR2 are MNHNY and SVGAGI (reference sequence). The chain's CDR3 is CASLGNEQFF. In DNA, the CDR3 is TGTGCCAGCCTCGGCAATGAGCAGTTCTTC.

The rearrangement uses TRBV13 and TRBJ2-3; 7 bases are shared with TRBD2. CDR3 length: 16 amino acids. CDR1 is PRHDT and CDR2 is FYEKMQ in the germline V gene (reference sequence). Trimming at V came to 2 bases and at J to 3 bases, leaving 8 bases not matched to a gene. In DNA form, the CDR3 reads TGTGCCAGCAGCTTACGGGGGAGGGCCTTTACAGATACGCAGTATTTT. It is translated as CASSLRGRAFTDTQYF.

This clone was seen more than once but under ten times. This chain links TRBV4-3 with TRBJ1-2, with a possible D match to TRBD1 (5 bases). This CDR3 contains 15 residues. Trimming cost V 0 bases and J 5 bases, with 13 bases left between them. From germline, CDR1 is LGHNA and CDR2 YSLEER. The CDR3 DNA is TGCGCCAGCAGCCAAGACCTGGGGGGATGGTATGGCTACACCTTC. Translating gives CASSQDLGGWYGYTF.

This clone was seen a single time. The chain links TRBV19 to TRBJ1-2, with 7 bases fitting TRBD1. This CDR3 has 13 amino acids. Losses at the gene ends were 5 bases for V and 6 bases for J; bases not matched to a gene: 6. The germline V gene has CDR1 LNHDA and CDR2 SQIVND (reference sequence). The CDR3 nucleotides are TGTGCCAGTAGTCGACAGGGAGGGCATGGCTACACCTTC. Protein sequence: CASSRQGGHGYTF. Supplemented by reference TRBV19 and TRBJ1-2, the full variable domain reads DGGITQSPKYLFRKEGQNVTLSCEQNLNHDAMYWYRQDPGQGLRLIYYSQIVNDFQKGDIAEGYSVSREKKESFPLTVTSAQKNPTAFYLCASSRQGGHGYTFGSGTRLTVV.

This rearrangement joins TRBV11-2 to TRBJ2-7; TRBD1 matches at 7 bases. This CDR3 has 17 residues. The J segment lost 4 bases and the V segment lost 1 base, leaving 13 bases of the junction unmatched. Germline CDR1 and CDR2: SGHAT and FQNNGV. The DNA for the CDR3 is TGTGCCAGCAGCTTAGCCCCTGTGGAGACAGGGAAGTACGAGCAGTACGTC. Amino acids: CASSLAPVETGKYEQYV.

The chain recombines TRBV11-2 with TRBJ1-2; D remains unclear. V shed 2 bases and J shed 8 bases, with 12 bases lying between them. Germline CDR1 SGHAT, CDR2 FQNNGV. This CDR3 contains 13 residues. This chain's CDR3 is CASSLMVETGYTF. CDR3 coding DNA: TGTGCCAGCAGCTTAATGGTGGAGACAGGCTACACCTTC. Looking up the rest from reference TRBV11-2 and TRBJ1-2 gives the full variable domain: EAGVAQSPRYKIIEKRQSVAFWCNPISGHATLYWYQQILGQGPKLLIQFQNNGVVDDSQLPKDRFSAERLKGVDSTLKIQPAKLEDSAVYLCASSLMVETGYTFGSGTRLTVV.

The rearrangement links TRBV29-1 to TRBJ1-1, with no clear D. The CDR3 length is 15 residues. V lost 3 bases to trimming and J lost 1 base, with 15 bases between them. Germline CDR1 and CDR2: SQVTM and ANQGSEA. DNA for the CDR3: TGCAGCGTTGATATCGTCGGGATTCGGAACACTGAAGCTTTCTTT. Its translation: CSVDIVGIRNTEAFF. The whole variable domain, remainder taken from reference TRBV29-1 and TRBJ1-1, is SAVISQKPSRDICQRGTSLTIQCQVDSQVTMMFWYRQQPGQSLTLIATANQGSEATYESGFVIDKFPISRPNLTFSTLTVSNMSPEDSSIYLCSVDIVGIRNTEAFFGQGTRLTVV.

The rearrangement uses TRBV7-8 and TRBJ1-6; D is possibly TRBD1 (6 bases). Trimming removed 4 bases from V and 0 bases from J, with 10 bases in between. Germline V gives CDR1 SGHVS, CDR2 FQNEAQ. The CDR3 sequence is 16 residues long. CDR3 sequence reads: CASSSYRVSYNSPLHF. For the CDR3, the DNA is TGTGCCAGCAGCTCTTACAGGGTCTCCTATAATTCACCCCTCCACTTT.

This clone has a single count. The gene calls are TRBV5-6 and TRBJ1-3; D gene unclear. V lost 4 bases to trimming and J lost 0 bases, with 11 bases between them. The CDR3 is made up of 15 amino acids. Germline loops: CDR1 SGHDT, CDR2 YYEEEE. CDR3 sequence: CASSKEGPSGNTIYF. As DNA, the CDR3 is TGTGCCAGCAGCAAGGAGGGCCCCTCTGGAAACACCATATATTTT.

This clone showed up many times. The chain is built from TRBV7-2 and TRBJ2-1; no clear D gene. CDR1 and CDR2 (germline): SGHTA, FQGNSA. Trimming shortened V by 5 bases and J by 10 bases, and 9 bases separated the two germline ends. CDR3 length equals 11 residues. The CDR3 DNA reads as TGTGCCAGCAGCCCCGTGCGGGAGCAGTTCTTC. Translating gives CASSPVREQFF.

The gene calls are TRBV9 and TRBJ1-4; D remains unclear. Deletions cut 6 bases from V and 8 bases from J, with 17 bases between. The CDR3 length is 14 residues. Germline assignment: CDR1 SGDLS and CDR2 YYNGEE. As DNA, the CDR3 is TGTGCCAGCAACGATCCCGGCGTTGGGGAAAAACTGTTTTTT. Residues: CASNDPGVGEKLFF.

The chain has TRBV19 and TRBJ1-1, with 8 bases fitting TRBD1. Germline values: CDR1 LNHDA, CDR2 SQIVND (reference sequence). The CDR3 runs 17 residues. V shed 1 base and J 1 base; nucleotides not matched to a gene: 8. The CDR3 nucleotides read TGTGCCAGTAGTATAGGGGACAGGACTCCCAGGAACACTGAAGCTTTCTTT. Residues: CASSIGDRTPRNTEAFF.